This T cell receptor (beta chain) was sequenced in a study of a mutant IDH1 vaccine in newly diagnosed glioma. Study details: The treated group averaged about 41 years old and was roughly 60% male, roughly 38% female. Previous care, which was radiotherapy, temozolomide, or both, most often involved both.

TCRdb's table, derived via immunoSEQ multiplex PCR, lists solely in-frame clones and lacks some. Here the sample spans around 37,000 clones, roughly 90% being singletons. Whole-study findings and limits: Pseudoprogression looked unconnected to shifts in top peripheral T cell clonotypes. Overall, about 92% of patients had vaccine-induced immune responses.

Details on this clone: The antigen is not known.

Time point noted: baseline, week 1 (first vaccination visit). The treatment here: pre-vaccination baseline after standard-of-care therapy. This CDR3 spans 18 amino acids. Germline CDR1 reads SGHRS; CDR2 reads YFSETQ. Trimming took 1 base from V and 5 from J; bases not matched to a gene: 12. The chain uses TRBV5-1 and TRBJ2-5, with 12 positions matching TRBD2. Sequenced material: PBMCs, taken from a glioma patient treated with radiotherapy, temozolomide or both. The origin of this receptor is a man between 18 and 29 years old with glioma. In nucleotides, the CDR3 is TGCGCCAGCAGCTTGCAGGGGCTAGCGGGAGGGCCGCGGGAGACCCAGTACTTC. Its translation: CASSLQGLAGGPRETQYF. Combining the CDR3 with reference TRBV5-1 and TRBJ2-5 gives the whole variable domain KAGVTQTPRYLIKTRGQQVTLSCSPISGHRSVSWYQQTPGQGLQFLFEYFSETQRNKGNFPGRFSGRQFSNSRSEMNVSTLELGDSALYLCASSLQGLAGGPRETQYFGPGTRLLVL.